Presented here are 21 T cell receptor beta chains from one specimen sequenced in a study of cytotoxic CD8 clonotypes in ibrutinib-treated CLL. This table comes from immunoSEQ multiplex PCR, and its TCRdb copy is limited to in-frame clones, with some not included. This sample has 100,000 to 150,000 clones, with approximately 83% found just once. The specimen was PBMCs, collected after 24 months of ibrutinib treatment. The receptors were sampled from a human donor with chronic lymphocytic leukemia.

The chain employs TRBV7-2 and TRBJ2-1, with D possibly TRBD2 on 5 matching bases. The CDR3 contains 14 residues. The germline V and J ends were trimmed by 1 base and 8 bases, with 12 bases remaining between them. The germline CDR1 and CDR2 sequences are SGHTA and FQGNSA. The CDR3 spells CASSLGLAFDEQFF. As DNA, the CDR3 is TGTGCCAGCAGCTTAGGCCTAGCTTTCGATGAGCAGTTCTTC.

The genes are TRBV5-4 and TRBJ2-7, with 8 bases identical to TRBD2. With V trimmed by 4 bases and J by 2 bases, 5 bases remained unmatched. The germline gives CDR1 SGHNT, CDR2 YYREEE (reference sequence). The CDR3 runs to 14 residues. This chain's CDR3 is CASSQREFPYEQYF. DNA for the CDR3: TGTGCCAGCAGCCAGCGGGAGTTCCCCTACGAGCAGTACTTC.

This clone was counted between two and nine times. The V and J genes are TRBV6-1 and TRBJ1-1, with D perhaps TRBD1 (5 bases). Trimming cost V 4 bases and J 1 base, with 7 bases left between them. There are 13 residues in the CDR3. Germline assignment: CDR1 MNHNS and CDR2 SASEGT. CDR3 bases: TGTGCCAGCAGTGTGGACAAGAACACTGAAGCTTTCTTT. Amino acids: CASSVDKNTEAFF.

This chain connects TRBV7-9 to TRBJ1-4, with unresolved D. With 6 bases removed from V and 0 bases from J, the gap between germline ends came to 11 bases. The CDR3 extends over 15 amino acids. The germline CDR1 and CDR2 sequences are SEHNR and FQNEAQ (reference sequence). CDR3 in amino acids: CASSSPGATNEKLFF. CDR3 DNA sequence: TGTGCCAGCAGTTCCCCGGGCGCAACTAATGAAAAACTGTTTTTT.

The chain couples TRBV6-1 to TRBJ2-2; D might be TRBD2 (5 bases). The CDR3 sequence is 16 residues long. Looked up from germline, CDR1 is MNHNS and CDR2 is SASEGT. V was cut by 3 bases and J by 5 bases, with 16 bases left in between. The CDR3, as DNA: TGTGCCAGCAGTGACGGCGGCGGGCTCGGGACCGGGGAGCTGTTTTTT. Protein product: CASSDGGGLGTGELFF.

This chain links TRBV5-1 with TRBJ1-1; the match to TRBD1 covers 9 bases. The CDR3 extends over 15 amino acids. J gave up 5 bases and V 2 bases, and 7 bases lay outside the gene matches. Germline CDR1 and CDR2: SGHRS and YFSETQ. The CDR3 DNA follows: TGCGCCAGCAGCTTTTCCCCGGGACAGGGAACTGAAGCTTTCTTT. This encodes CASSFSPGQGTEAFF.

This rearrangement joins TRBV6-4 to TRBJ2-4; no firm D call. Deletions cut 8 bases from V and 9 bases from J, with 23 bases between. The germline V gene has CDR1 MRHNA and CDR2 SNTAGT. The CDR3 covers 15 residues. CDR3 DNA: TGTGCCAGCCTACGACTGAGCTCCAGAGGTTGCATTCAGTACTTC. Translation gives CASLRLSSRGCIQYF.

J is TRBJ1-1 and V is TRBV29-1; D unclear. The CDR3 is made up of 11 amino acids. Germline V gene data show CDR1 as SQVTM and CDR2 as ANQGSEA. Trimming took off 8 bases at V and 11 bases at J, with 18 bases between the two ends. As DNA, the CDR3 is TGCAGCCTTGGGGTAGGAGGGAGGGCTTTCTTT. This sequence encodes CSLGVGGRAFF.

The genes are TRBV27 and TRBJ1-1, with a possible D match to TRBD1 (5 bases). Germline V gene data show CDR1 as MNHEY and CDR2 as SMNVEV (reference sequence). V was cut by 8 bases and J by 4 bases, with 17 bases left in between. CDR3 length equals 14 residues. Written as DNA, the CDR3 is TGTGCCAGCCGGAACCAGGGTCAGCGCACTGAAGCTTTCTTT. Its protein product is CASRNQGQRTEAFF.

This clone has a single count. The rearrangement uses TRBV7-2 and TRBJ1-3; 10 bases are a match to TRBD1. In germline, CDR1 is SGHTA, CDR2 FQGNSA. J was trimmed by 6 bases and V by 5 bases; bases with no gene match: 10. This CDR3 spans 16 amino acids. CDR3 DNA: TGTGCCAGCAGCCCGGACAGGGGGTTGATAGTAAACACCATATATTTT. This translates into CASSPDRGLIVNTIYF.

This clone showed up just a few times. This sequence joins TRBV2 and TRBJ1-2; possibly TRBD1 for D (5 bases). The V gene lost 7 bases and the J gene lost 4 bases, with 10 bases spanning the gap. Germline CDR1 reads SNHLY; CDR2 reads FYNNEI. CDR3 size: 12 residues. CDR3 in DNA: TGTGCCAGCACCCTACAGGTCTATGGCTACACCTTC. Protein product: CASTLQVYGYTF.

V usage is TRBV28 and J usage is TRBJ1-6, with D perhaps matching TRBD1 (6 bases). The CDR3 runs to 16 residues. Trimming left V 5 bases short and J 0 bases short, with 11 bases between. From germline, CDR1 is MDHEN and CDR2 SYDVKM. CDR3 amino acids: CASSDTGSSYNSPLHF. CDR3 coding DNA: TGTGCCAGCAGTGACACAGGGAGCTCCTATAATTCACCCCTCCACTTT.

The chain recombines TRBV9 with TRBJ2-3; no reliable D call. This CDR3 is 11 amino acids long. V lost 0 bases, J lost 6 bases, and 2 bases lay in between. Germline CDR1 reads SGDLS; CDR2 reads YYNGEE. In DNA, the CDR3 is TGTGCCAGCAGCGTAGGGGATACGCAGTATTTT. It codes for CASSVGDTQYF.

The CDR3 bases are TGCAGCGTTAATACAGGGGGCGTTGGTTCACCCCTCCACTTT. Encoded protein: CSVNTGGVGSPLHF. The chain employs TRBV29-1 and TRBJ1-6, with 9 nucleotides matching TRBD1. This CDR3 is 14 amino acids long. The V segment lost 5 bases and the J segment 9 bases; nucleotides outside the gene matches: 8. Germline lookup yields CDR1 SQVTM and CDR2 ANQGSEA.

The chain couples TRBV28 to TRBJ1-1; D might be TRBD1 (5 bases). The CDR3 runs 14 residues. The V and J ends lost 5 bases and 1 base respectively, with 11 bases between them. Germline lookup yields CDR1 MDHEN and CDR2 SYDVKM. The CDR3 loop is CASSGRGPNTEAFF. In DNA form, the CDR3 reads TGTGCCAGCAGTGGTCGGGGCCCGAACACTGAAGCTTTCTTT. Full variable domain (rest looked up from reference TRBV28 and TRBJ1-1): DVKVTQSSRYLVKRTGEKVFLECVQDMDHENMFWYRQDPGLGLRLIYFSYDVKMKEKGDIPEGYSVSREKKERFSLILESASTNQTSMYLCASSGRGPNTEAFFGQGTRLTVV.

J is TRBJ2-3 and V is TRBV19, with D uncertain. Per germline, CDR1 LNHDA and CDR2 SQIVND (reference sequence). This CDR3 has 12 amino acids. V was cut by 10 bases and J by 0 bases, with 8 bases left in between. Written as DNA, the CDR3 is TGTGCCACTTCGTCTAGCACAGATACGCAGTATTTT. It specifies CATSSSTDTQYF.

The chain links TRBV7-2 to TRBJ2-3, with 7 bases fitting TRBD2. The CDR3 runs to 15 residues. Germline V gene data show CDR1 as SGHTA and CDR2 as FQGNSA. The junction had 6 bases not matched to a gene; V was cut back by 2 bases and J by 4 bases. CDR3 in amino acids: CASSLSGGWSDTQYF. The CDR3 DNA reads TGTGCCAGCAGCTTATCCGGGGGGTGGTCAGATACGCAGTATTTT. The whole variable domain, remainder taken from reference TRBV7-2 and TRBJ2-3, is GAGVSQSPSNKVTEKGKDVELRCDPISGHTALYWYRQSLGQGLEFLIYFQGNSAPDKSGLPSDRFSAERTGGSVSTLTIQRTQQEDSAVYLCASSLSGGWSDTQYFGPGTRLTVL.

V and J are TRBV28 and TRBJ2-3, with D tentatively TRBD2 (6 bases). The CDR3 consists of 15 residues. Germline V gives CDR1 MDHEN, CDR2 SYDVKM. V lost 5 bases and J lost 4, with 16 bases in between. The CDR3 spells CASSEYSGTPDTQYF. CDR3 coding DNA: TGTGCCAGCAGTGAATACTCCGGGACTCCAGATACGCAGTATTTT. The full variable domain, completed using reference TRBV28 and TRBJ2-3, is DVKVTQSSRYLVKRTGEKVFLECVQDMDHENMFWYRQDPGLGLRLIYFSYDVKMKEKGDIPEGYSVSREKKERFSLILESASTNQTSMYLCASSEYSGTPDTQYFGPGTRLTVL.

The chain couples TRBV28 to TRBJ1-2, with D possibly being TRBD1 (6 bases). Germline-derived CDR1 and CDR2 are MDHEN and SYDVKM. This CDR3 comprises 14 residues. Deletions cut 5 bases from V and 5 bases from J, with 15 bases between. CDR3 DNA sequence: TGTGCCAGCAGTACAACACAGGGAGGTTATGGCTACACCTTC. Encoded protein: CASSTTQGGYGYTF.

The chain couples TRBV11-2 to TRBJ1-6; perhaps TRBD1 as D (5 bases). The CDR3 sequence is 17 residues long. Germline CDR1 and CDR2: SGHAT and FQNNGV. The V and J ends lost 0 bases and 6 bases respectively, with 15 bases between them. The CDR3 is CASSLDHRGRVNSPLHF. Here the CDR3 DNA reads TGTGCCAGCAGCTTAGATCATAGGGGAAGAGTTAATTCACCCCTCCACTTT.

The chain links TRBV28 to TRBJ2-7; TRBD2 aligns across 13 bases. Trimming took 6 bases from V and 8 from J; bases not matched to a gene: 10. The CDR3 sequence is 15 residues long. Germline V lookup: CDR1 MDHEN, CDR2 SYDVKM. CDR3 DNA: TGTGCCAGCAGACCCTGGACTAGCGGGAGTAGGAAGCAGTACTTC. As protein: CASRPWTSGSRKQYF. Full variable domain (missing parts from reference TRBV28 and TRBJ2-7): DVKVTQSSRYLVKRTGEKVFLECVQDMDHENMFWYRQDPGLGLRLIYFSYDVKMKEKGDIPEGYSVSREKKERFSLILESASTNQTSMYLCASRPWTSGSRKQYFGPGTRLTVT.